This TCR beta chain derives from a study of immune evolution from preneoplasia to lung adenocarcinoma. Patient tissue came from resections in Japan or China, 2014–2017. H&E slides confirmed each diagnosis, reviewed by two pathologists independently. Study-wide results and caveats: Normal lung had highest clonality; later lesions appeared denser, more diverse. Top clone frequencies peaked in normal lung, apparently declining through invasive adenocarcinoma.

V lost 2 bases and J 2 bases, leaving 7 bases between the germline ends. Germline lookup yields CDR1 SGHAT and CDR2 FQNNGV. CDR3 length equals 13 residues. As for this clone: The antigen remains unidentified.

Method: immunoSEQ multiplex PCR; TCRdb's copy keeps in-frame clones and lacks some. Of about 8,000 clones in the sample, 80% are singletons; the top ten hold less than 9.5%. The chain employs TRBV11-2 and TRBJ2-7, with D tentatively TRBD2 (5 bases). Sequencing used FFPE adjacent normal lung tissue. This receptor was obtained from a person aged 65-85 years with lung adenocarcinoma. CDR3 loop: CASSLTGAYEQYF. The DNA of the CDR3 is TGTGCCAGCAGCTTAACCGGGGCCTACGAGCAGTACTTC.